This T cell receptor beta chain came from a study of identical twins (dated by TCRdb to the mid-2010s). As for the study more broadly: TCR alpha and beta repertoires from monozygotic twins, unrelated adults of various ages and cord blood were deep-sequenced to test whether fetal clonotypes persist. To rule out contamination, replicate twin experiments were performed at different times with different library preparation protocols.

This clonotype was observed a handful of times. It lacks a known antigen. No per-base quality is available; no much larger clone lies one base away. Overall study outcomes, separate from this receptor: Out-of-frame TCR alpha sharing in monozygotic twins was systematically underestimated by recombination models, whereas sharing between unrelated individuals was in agreement with the recombination models. Conclusions relied on cross-sectional statistical analysis, since the same donors could not be followed over many years. Abundant cord blood beta clonotypes had fewer insertions, young adult naive repertoires showed a similar but weaker trend, and memory repertoires showed no such trend. Compared with coincidental sharing between unrelated individuals, out-of-frame TCR alpha sequences shared between twins had an excess of sequences with low generation probability. Zero-insertion analyses could be partly confounded by invariant T cells such as MAIT and iNKT, though diverse VJ usage argued against such confounding for most clonotypes. In beta out-of-frame sequences, excess twin sharing was weaker, because having fewer shared sequences lowered the signal-to-noise ratio.

The library was obtained by 5' RACE. The reads were generated on an Illumina HiSeq 2000. Template switching introduced a universal primer binding site; the final cDNA contained a unique molecular identifier, enabling accurate counting of TCR cDNA molecules. Specific primers in the conserved constant-segment region were used to synthesize first-strand cDNA for TCR alpha and beta chains. Each cDNA library was double barcoded, with a SMART-Mk sample barcode plus Illumina barcodes, to control for contamination. Two successive PCR steps introduced TruSeq adapter sequences along with Illumina sample barcodes. TCR alpha and beta cDNA libraries were sequenced on the Illumina HiSeq platform with custom primers. The authors' pipeline ran thus. Raw reads were processed with MiGEC to extract unique molecular identifiers, and MiXCR was used to determine CDR3 positions. Recombination models were inferred per individual with the repgenHMM and IGoR tools using an EM algorithm. The tcR package in R was used for shared clonotype analysis, with sharing normalized by the product of cloneset sizes. To study raw recombination free of thymic and clonal selection effects, out-of-frame nonproductive sequences were analyzed. TCRdb itself trimmed the public reads at Q25 with fastp, ran MiXCR and retained productive beta chains. All rows with the same CDR3 protein become a single entry with the most common DNA and genes. It is TCRdb's table, rather than the study itself, that gives the V and J calls and clone size. The sample table records roughly 570,000 distinct CDR3 sequences; 9% to 10% of these occur just once. 2.5% to 3.5% of the sample rests with the top ten.

The CDR3 has 16 amino acids, counting the end cysteine and phenylalanine. Just CDR3 DNA is preserved here, 48 bases in frame from base 1. Clipping removes 6 bases from V and 2 bases from J, with 10 as the unmatched junction base count. Every donor was a healthy Caucasian. Three pairs of female monozygotic twins, all aged roughly 18 to 30 years, were included in the twin cohort. RNA for TCR libraries was isolated from peripheral blood mononuclear cells. The sample was also linked to a second study, of yellow fever vaccine responses in identical twins. The second investigation adds: According to the authors, the vaccine-induced T cell response in identical twins seemed to be partly convergent and partly specific to each individual. In identical twins, the study followed T cell clones that responded to the vaccine with precision.

The rearranged chain carries TRBV12-3 or TRBV12-4 and TRBJ2-1, with 7 central nucleotides matching TRBD2. The sequencing sample was made of PBMCs. The sequence was obtained from a woman aged 18-30 years in good health. Here is the DNA: TGTGCCAGCAGCACTAATAGCGGGCGTACCTACAATGAGCAGTTCTTC. The encoded protein is CASSTNSGRTYNEQFF.